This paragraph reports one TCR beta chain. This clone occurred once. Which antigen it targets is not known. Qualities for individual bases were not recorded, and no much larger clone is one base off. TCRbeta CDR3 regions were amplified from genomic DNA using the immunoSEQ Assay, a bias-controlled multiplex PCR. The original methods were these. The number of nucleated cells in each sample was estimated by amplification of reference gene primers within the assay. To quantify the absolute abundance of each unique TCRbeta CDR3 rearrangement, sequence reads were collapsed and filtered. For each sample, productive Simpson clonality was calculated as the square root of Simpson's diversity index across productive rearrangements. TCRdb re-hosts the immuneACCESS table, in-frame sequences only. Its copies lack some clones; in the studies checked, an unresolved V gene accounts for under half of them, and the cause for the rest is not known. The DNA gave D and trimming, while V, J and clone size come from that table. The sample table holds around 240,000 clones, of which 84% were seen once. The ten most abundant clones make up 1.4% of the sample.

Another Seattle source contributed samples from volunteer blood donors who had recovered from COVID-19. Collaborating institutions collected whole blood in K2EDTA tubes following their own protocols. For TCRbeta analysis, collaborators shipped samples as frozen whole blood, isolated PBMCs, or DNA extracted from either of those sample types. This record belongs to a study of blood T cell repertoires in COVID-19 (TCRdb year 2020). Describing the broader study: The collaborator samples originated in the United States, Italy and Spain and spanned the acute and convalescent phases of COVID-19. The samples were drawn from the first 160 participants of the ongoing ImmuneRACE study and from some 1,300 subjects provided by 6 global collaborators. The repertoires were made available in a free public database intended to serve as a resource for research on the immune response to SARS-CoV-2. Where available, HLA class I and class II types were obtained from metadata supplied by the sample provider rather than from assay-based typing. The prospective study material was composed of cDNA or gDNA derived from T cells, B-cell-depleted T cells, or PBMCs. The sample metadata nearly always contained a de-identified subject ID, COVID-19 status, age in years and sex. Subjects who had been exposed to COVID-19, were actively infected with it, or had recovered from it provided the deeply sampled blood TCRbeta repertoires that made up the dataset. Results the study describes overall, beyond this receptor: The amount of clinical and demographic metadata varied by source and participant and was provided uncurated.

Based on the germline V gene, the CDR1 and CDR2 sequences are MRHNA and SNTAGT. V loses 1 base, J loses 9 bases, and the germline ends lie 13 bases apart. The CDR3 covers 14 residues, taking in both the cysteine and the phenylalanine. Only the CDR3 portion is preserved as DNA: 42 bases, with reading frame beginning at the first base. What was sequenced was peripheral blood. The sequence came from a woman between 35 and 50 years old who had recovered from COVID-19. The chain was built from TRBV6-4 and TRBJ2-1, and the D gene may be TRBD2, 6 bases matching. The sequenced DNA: TGTGCCAGCAGTGACTACGGGGGTAGCACTGAGCAGTTCTTC. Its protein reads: CASSDYGGSTEQFF.